These 27 T cell receptor beta chains were sequenced from one sample in a study of cytomegalovirus exposure and HLA in healthy donors. Both 60 Vbeta primers and 13 Jbeta primers went into the PCR. Assay used: immunoSEQ multiplex PCR; TCRdb lists only in-frame clones, some missing. The sample comprises 150,000 to 200,000 clones, more than 65% of which are singletons, and roughly 6.7% rests with the top ten. Sequencing was done on a sample of PBMCs. The receptors were gathered from a man between 50 and 59 years old in good health and CMV-seropositive.

This chain uses TRBV19 with TRBJ1-4; 7 positions match TRBD1. The CDR3 is made up of 15 amino acids. CDR1 and CDR2 (germline): LNHDA, SQIVND (reference sequence). V trimming: 3 bases; J trimming: 7 bases; junction bases outside the gene matches: 8. CDR3 amino acids: CASSIGTDRLEKLFF. The CDR3 DNA reads as TGTGCCAGTAGTATCGGGACAGATAGACTTGAAAAACTGTTTTTT.

The rearrangement uses TRBV4-2 and TRBJ2-3; D perhaps matches TRBD2 (7 bases). V gave up 9 bases and J gave up 6 bases, with 16 bases separating them. CDR3 length: 13 residues. Per the germline V gene, CDR1 is LGHNA and CDR2 is YNFKEQ. The CDR3 sequence is CASNGGPGDTQYF. The CDR3 nucleotides are TGTGCCAGTAACGGGGGGCCCGGGGATACGCAGTATTTT.

This chain links TRBV6-5 with TRBJ1-1, with D tentatively TRBD1 (5 bases). CDR1 and CDR2 from the germline V gene are MNHEY and SVGAGI. The V gene lost 6 bases and the J gene lost 0 bases, with 14 bases spanning the gap. The CDR3 covers 15 residues. CDR3 in amino acids: CASSPLTEMNTEAFF. In DNA, the CDR3 is TGTGCCAGCAGCCCCCTGACAGAGATGAACACTGAAGCTTTCTTT.

V and J are TRBV9 and TRBJ1-2, with D hard to call. Looked up from germline, CDR1 is SGDLS and CDR2 is YYNGEE. The CDR3 has 16 amino acids. V was trimmed by 3 bases and J by 2 bases, leaving 17 bases between them. The CDR3 DNA sequence: TGTGCCAGCAGCGGACCCCCTCGACCGGGGAACTATGGCTACACCTTC. This translates into CASSGPPRPGNYGYTF. The full variable domain, its missing parts supplied by reference TRBV9 and TRBJ1-2, is DSGVTQTPKHLITATGQRVTLRCSPRSGDLSVYWYQQSLDQGLQFLIQYYNGEERAKGNILERFSAQQFPDLHSELNLSSLELGDSALYFCASSGPPRPGNYGYTFGSGTRLTVV.

This clone showed up just once. Distinct nucleotide sequences in the sample also encode this CDR3. The chain recombines TRBV18 with TRBJ1-1; unclear D gene. V lost 2 bases, J lost 8 bases, and 12 bases lay in between. This CDR3 region has 13 residues. The germline V gene has CDR1 KGHSH and CDR2 LQKENI. CDR3 bases: TGTGCCAGCTCACCAGGGAGTAGGACCGAAGCTTTCTTT. The encoded protein is CASSPGSRTEAFF.

This clone showed up just once. The chain recombines TRBV4-1 with TRBJ2-5; 11 nucleotides agree with TRBD2. Germline V gene lookup returns CDR1 MGHRA and CDR2 YSYEKL. Trimming at V came to 1 base and at J to 5 bases, leaving 3 bases not matched to a gene. The CDR3 covers 15 residues. CDR3 protein: CASSQGSGGAETQYF. As DNA, the CDR3 is TGCGCCAGCAGCCAAGGTAGCGGGGGGGCGGAGACCCAGTACTTC.

The rearrangement uses TRBV21-1 and TRBJ2-3; the D call TRBD2 from the table was never checked on the DNA. TRBV21-1 is a recognized pseudogene. The length of the CDR3 is 8 residues. This chain's CDR3 is CASSKDRF. CDR3 DNA sequence: TGTGCCAGCAGCAAAGATCGTTTT.

The chain employs TRBV28 and TRBJ1-5; no clear D. The CDR3 is 15 amino acids. Per the germline V gene, CDR1 is MDHEN and CDR2 is SYDVKM. The V and J ends lost 2 bases and 7 bases respectively, with 15 bases between them. The CDR3 here is CASSLRGQMKQPQHF. The CDR3 DNA reads as TGTGCCAGCAGTTTAAGAGGGCAGATGAAACAGCCCCAGCATTTT.

J is TRBJ2-3 and V is TRBV10-1; tentative D call: TRBD2 (5 bases). The CDR3 has 13 amino acids. V was cut by 6 bases and J by 5 bases, with 12 bases left in between. CDR1 and CDR2 from the germline V gene are WNHNN and SYGVQD (reference sequence). The CDR3 sequence is CASSGNIKDTQYF. The CDR3 nucleotides are TGCGCCAGCAGCGGGAATATCAAAGATACGCAGTATTTT.

The V and J genes are TRBV6-6 and TRBJ2-1; 9 positions match TRBD2. The CDR3 totals 15 residues. CDR1 MNHNY and CDR2 SVGAGI come from the germline V gene (reference sequence). The ends lost 9 bases at V and 1 base at J; junction bases unmatched: 7. The CDR3 sequence: CASVLAGPSYNEQFF. CDR3 DNA: TGTGCCAGTGTTCTAGCGGGGCCTTCCTACAATGAGCAGTTCTTC.

This clone has more than one count but fewer than ten. The CDR3 DNA sequence: TGTGCCAGCAGCTATGGACAGCCAAATCAGCCCCAGCATTTT. Protein: CASSYGQPNQPQHF. The V and J genes are TRBV7-9 and TRBJ1-5, with D possibly being TRBD1 (6 bases). CDR3 length: 14 amino acids. CDR1 and CDR2 (germline): SEHNR, FQNEAQ (reference sequence). V was pared by 4 bases and J by 4 bases, with 11 bases between.

V is TRBV18 and J is TRBJ2-5; D is possibly TRBD1 (5 bases). CDR1 and CDR2 from the germline V gene are KGHSH and LQKENI. With 1 base removed from V and 0 bases from J, the gap between germline ends came to 15 bases. The CDR3 is 17 residues long. CDR3 in amino acids: CASSPLRQGGNQETQYF. CDR3 in DNA: TGTGCCAGCTCACCACTCAGGCAGGGCGGCAACCAAGAGACCCAGTACTTC.

The chain combines TRBV6-1 with TRBJ1-5, with TRBD1 matching 8 bases. With V trimmed by 6 bases and J by 3 bases, 4 bases remained unmatched. Looked up from germline, CDR1 is MNHNS and CDR2 is SASEGT. CDR3 length equals 14 residues. The DNA of the CDR3 is TGTGCCAGCAGGGACAGGGCCCCCAATCAGCCCCAGCATTTT. As protein: CASRDRAPNQPQHF.

The J gene is TRBJ2-6, the V gene TRBV7-2; D is ambiguous. This CDR3 spans 17 amino acids. V gave up 1 base and J gave up 0 bases, with 10 bases separating them. Germline CDR1 SGHTA, CDR2 FQGNSA. The CDR3 DNA reads as TGTGCCAGCAGCTTAGTTGGGCATCGCTCTGGGGCCAACGTCCTGACTTTC. Amino acids: CASSLVGHRSGANVLTF.

The rearrangement joins TRBV5-1 to TRBJ2-7; D is possibly TRBD2 (6 bases). Trimming stripped 4 bases from V and 0 bases from J, with 8 bases between. Germline V lookup: CDR1 SGHRS, CDR2 YFSETQ. The CDR3 totals 13 residues. Here the CDR3 reads CASSIGGSYEQYF. CDR3 bases: TGCGCCAGCAGCATCGGGGGCTCCTACGAGCAGTACTTC. Full variable domain (remainder filled in from reference TRBV5-1 and TRBJ2-7): KAGVTQTPRYLIKTRGQQVTLSCSPISGHRSVSWYQQTPGQGLQFLFEYFSETQRNKGNFPGRFSGRQFSNSRSEMNVSTLELGDSALYLCASSIGGSYEQYFGPGTRLTVT.

The V and J genes are TRBV11-3 and TRBJ1-4, with TRBD1 matching over 11 bases. This CDR3 region has 14 residues. Germline values: CDR1 SGHNT, CDR2 YENEEA. The V segment lost 5 bases and the J segment 7 bases; nucleotides outside the gene matches: 3. CDR3 in DNA: TGTGCCAGCAGCCCCGGGACAGGGGGTGAAAAACTGTTTTTT. Translated: CASSPGTGGEKLFF.

The chain is built from TRBV6-1 and TRBJ2-5; the D is unclear. The CDR3 is 12 amino acids. The V gene lost 6 bases and the J gene lost 4 bases, with 9 bases spanning the gap. Germline-derived CDR1 and CDR2 are MNHNS and SASEGT. CDR3 residues: CASSPLRETQYF. DNA for the CDR3: TGTGCCAGCAGCCCCCTCCGAGAGACCCAGTACTTC.

The chain links TRBV9 to TRBJ1-2; 11 bases line up with TRBD1. The CDR3 consists of 15 residues. Germline CDR1 and CDR2: SGDLS and YYNGEE. Trimming removed 3 bases from V and 7 bases from J; junction bases left unmatched: 8. This chain's CDR3 is CASSAQWTGGVGYTF. CDR3 DNA sequence: TGTGCCAGCAGCGCCCAATGGACAGGGGGCGTTGGCTACACCTTC.

V and J are TRBV11-2 and TRBJ2-5, with D possibly being TRBD2 (6 bases). The CDR3 has 12 residues. CDR1 and CDR2 from the germline V gene are SGHAT and FQNNGV. The germline V and J ends were trimmed by 2 bases and 9 bases, with 10 bases remaining between them. The CDR3 loop reads CASSLWGEAQYF. The CDR3 bases are TGTGCCAGCAGCTTATGGGGGGAGGCCCAGTACTTC.

The CDR3: CASSLSRSVAYEQYF. DNA for the CDR3: TGTGCCAGCAGTTTATCGCGGTCAGTGGCCTACGAGCAGTACTTC. This chain connects TRBV27 to TRBJ2-7; D not resolved. Germline V gene data show CDR1 as MNHEY and CDR2 as SMNVEV (reference sequence). Trimming left V 0 bases short and J 2 bases short, with 11 bases between. CDR3 length: 15 residues.

Worth noting for this clone: This sample includes further DNA sequences coding for the same CDR3. The chain combines TRBV27 with TRBJ1-5; the D gene is possibly TRBD1 (5 bases). The V gene's germline CDR1 is MNHEY and CDR2 SMNVEV (reference sequence). The CDR3 covers 14 residues. Trimming pared 3 bases from V and 4 bases from J, leaving 10 bases between. CDR3: CASSLRQGNQPQHF. CDR3 nucleotides: TGTGCCAGCAGTTTGAGGCAGGGTAATCAGCCCCAGCATTTT.

The chain combines TRBV20-1 with TRBJ2-3; the D is unclear. V was cut by 5 bases and J by 4 bases, with 4 bases left in between. Germline lookup yields CDR1 DFQATT and CDR2 SNEGSKA (reference sequence). The CDR3 runs to 10 residues. The CDR3 DNA follows: TGCAGTGCTGCAGCAGATACGCAGTATTTT. Protein: CSAAADTQYF.

This chain connects TRBV5-6 to TRBJ2-3; the match to TRBD2 covers 9 bases. CDR1 and CDR2 from the germline V gene are SGHDT and YYEEEE. The trim removed 1 base at V and 5 bases at J, leaving 8 bases unmatched. CDR3 length: 16 amino acids. In DNA form, the CDR3 reads TGTGCCAGCAGCTTGAGGGGGACTAGCCGCCAAGATACGCAGTATTTT. This gives the protein CASSLRGTSRQDTQYF.

The V call is TRBV19, the J call TRBJ2-3; 11 positions match TRBD2. The CDR3 loop spans 16 amino acids. The germline V gene has CDR1 LNHDA and CDR2 SQIVND (reference sequence). J was trimmed by 4 bases and V by 2 bases; bases with no gene match: 5. CDR3 DNA: TGTGCCAGTAGTATAACTAGCGGGAGTGGATCAGATACGCAGTATTTT. It yields the protein CASSITSGSGSDTQYF.

The chain recombines TRBV7-9 with TRBJ1-4, with a tentative D call TRBD1 (5 bases). The V end was cut by 3 bases, the J end by 4 bases, with 12 bases between. The CDR3 runs 15 residues. Germline CDR1 is SEHNR and CDR2 is FQNEAQ (reference sequence). The CDR3 sequence: CASSFSTAINEKLFF. CDR3 nucleotides: TGTGCCAGCAGCTTTTCGACAGCTATTAATGAAAAACTGTTTTTT.

This clone was observed a few times. The gene calls are TRBV19 and TRBJ2-1, with TRBD2 matching over 9 bases. CDR1 is LNHDA, CDR2 SQIVND, per germline (reference sequence). Trimming removed 3 bases from V and 1 base from J; junction bases left unmatched: 4. This CDR3 region has 16 residues. The CDR3 nucleotides are TGTGCCAGTAGTATTGCGGGGGGGGCATCCTACAATGAGCAGTTCTTC. It translates to CASSIAGGASYNEQFF.

The V and J genes are TRBV27 and TRBJ2-3, with D tentatively TRBD2 (5 bases). The CDR3 covers 13 residues. Trimming removed 2 bases from V and 2 bases from J, with 5 bases in between. Germline lookup yields CDR1 MNHEY and CDR2 SMNVEV (reference sequence). The CDR3 spells CASSLDYTDTQYF. The CDR3 coding sequence is TGTGCCAGCAGTTTAGACTACACAGATACGCAGTATTTT.